The clone carrying this T cell receptor (beta chain) occurred once. TCRdb used MiXCR to reprocess the PCR reads, holding one entry per CDR3 protein. Of fewer than 11,000 distinct CDR3 sequences in the sample, approximately 59% were seen once. This specimen comes from a study of tumor-infiltrating lymphocytes in oesophageal squamous cell carcinoma. Material for sequencing was esophageal tumor tissue. The sequence was collected from a female donor with esophageal squamous cell carcinoma.

CDR3 in amino acids: CASSYNGGGEELFF. Written as DNA, the CDR3 is TGTGCCAGCAGCTATAACGGGGGTGGAGAGGAGCTGTTTTTT. The chain combines TRBV7-2 with TRBJ2-2; TRBD2 is a possible D gene (6 bases). Germline loops: CDR1 SGHTA, CDR2 FQGNSA. The CDR3 spans 14 residues. The ends were cut back, 4 bases at V and 10 bases at J, with 16 bases in the middle. Drawing the rest from reference TRBV7-2 and TRBJ2-2, the complete variable domain is GAGVSQSPSNKVTEKGKDVELRCDPISGHTALYWYRQSLGQGLEFLIYFQGNSAPDKSGLPSDRFSAERTGGSVSTLTIQRTQQEDSAVYLCASSYNGGGEELFFGEGSRLTVL.